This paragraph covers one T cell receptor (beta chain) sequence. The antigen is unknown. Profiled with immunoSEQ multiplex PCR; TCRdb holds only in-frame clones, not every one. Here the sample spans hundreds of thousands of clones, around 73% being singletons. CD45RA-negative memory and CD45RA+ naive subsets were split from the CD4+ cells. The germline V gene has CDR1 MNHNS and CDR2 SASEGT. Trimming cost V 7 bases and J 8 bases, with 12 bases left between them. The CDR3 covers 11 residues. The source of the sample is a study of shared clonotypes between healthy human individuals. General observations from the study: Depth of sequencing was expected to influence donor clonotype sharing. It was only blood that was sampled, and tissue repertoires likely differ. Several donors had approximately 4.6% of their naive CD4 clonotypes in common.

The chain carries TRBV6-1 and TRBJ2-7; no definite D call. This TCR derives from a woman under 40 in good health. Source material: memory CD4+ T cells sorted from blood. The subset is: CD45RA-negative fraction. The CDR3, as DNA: TGTGCCAGCACATCCGCTACGAAGCAGTACTTC. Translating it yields CASTSATKQYF.